These 14 T cell receptor beta chains came from one sample sequenced in a study of spatial heterogeneity in lung cancer. General observations from the study: Higher tumor mutation counts went along with higher counts of expanded intratumoral alpha and beta TCRs.

Time point defined: sample taken at primary tumor resection. Their antigens remain unidentified. In TCRdb, the 5' RACE reads were re-called with MiXCR into one record per CDR3 protein. The data contain 20,000 to 25,000 distinct CDR3 sequences, around 4.8% of them singletons. This specimen consisted of lung tumor tissue, obtained at surgery. The receptors derive from a male donor with early-stage non-small cell lung cancer.

This clonotype was seen many times. The rearrangement links TRBV6-2 or TRBV6-3 to TRBJ1-2, with TRBD1 identical over 8 bases. The CDR3 runs 13 residues. Germline CDR1 is MNHEY and CDR2 is SVGEGT. V lost 5 bases to trimming and J lost 2 bases; unmatched junction nucleotides: 1. Written as DNA, the CDR3 is TGTGCCAGCAGTCGGACAGGGAACTATGGCTACACCTTC. It codes for CASSRTGNYGYTF.

Many counts were recorded for this clonotype. This sequence joins TRBV12-3 or TRBV12-4 and TRBJ2-3; 8 positions match TRBD1. The CDR3 extends over 16 amino acids. The V gene end was trimmed by 5 bases and the J gene end by 5 bases; junction bases not matched to a gene: 12. DNA for the CDR3: TGTGCCAGCAGTATACAGGGGGTCCCTTCACAAGATACGCAGTATTTT. Protein sequence: CASSIQGVPSQDTQYF.

This clonotype came up many times. V and J are TRBV29-1 and TRBJ1-2; D gene unclear. The CDR3 spans 13 residues. V was shortened by 5 bases and J by 8 bases, with 18 bases between the two germline ends. Germline-derived CDR1 and CDR2 are SQVTM and ANQGSEA. The CDR3 reads CSVYHSDQRGYTF. The CDR3 bases are TGCAGCGTTTACCATTCCGACCAACGCGGCTACACCTTC.

This clonotype was observed many times. This rearrangement joins TRBV11-3 to TRBJ2-2, with 9 positions matching TRBD1. The CDR3 spans 15 residues. The trim removed 5 bases at V and 6 bases at J, leaving 7 bases unmatched. The germline CDR1 and CDR2 sequences are SGHNT and YENEEA. CDR3 bases: TGTGCCAGCAGCACCAGGACAGGGGATGCCGGGGAGCTGTTTTTT. Translated: CASSTRTGDAGELFF. Full variable domain (missing parts from reference TRBV11-3 and TRBJ2-2): EAGVVQSPRYKIIEKKQPVAFWCNPISGHNTLYWYLQNLGQGPELLIRYENEEAVDDSQLPKDRFSAERLKGVDSTLKIQPAELGDSAVYLCASSTRTGDAGELFFGEGSRLTVL.

In this sample, this clonotype turned up many times. J is TRBJ2-7 and V is TRBV28; no definite D call. V lost 8 bases, J lost 3 bases, and 11 bases lay in between. Germline V CDR1 and CDR2: MDHEN, SYDVKM. This CDR3 contains 12 residues. CDR3 residues: CASGLQFYEQYF. The CDR3 DNA reads as TGTGCCAGCGGCCTACAGTTCTACGAGCAGTACTTC.

This clonotype was seen ten or more times. The CDR3 loop reads CSALLRTSAGQYF. The CDR3 DNA sequence: TGCAGTGCTCTTCTAAGGACTAGCGCGGGGCAGTACTTC. V is TRBV20-1 and J is TRBJ2-7; TRBD2 agrees at 9 bases. CDR3 size: 13 residues. V dropped 5 bases and J dropped 9; count of bases not matched to a gene: 11. Germline V gene data show CDR1 as DFQATT and CDR2 as SNEGSKA (reference sequence).

The V call is TRBV9, the J call TRBJ2-1, with 14 bases fitting TRBD2. The CDR3 has 14 amino acids. J gave up 6 bases and V 7 bases, and 3 bases lay outside the gene matches. The germline gives CDR1 SGDLS, CDR2 YYNGEE. The CDR3 is CASGTSGSSNEQFF. CDR3 DNA: TGTGCCAGCGGGACTAGCGGGAGTAGCAATGAGCAGTTCTTC.

This clonotype was found a few times. The J gene is TRBJ2-5, the V gene TRBV28, with a weak D call TRBD1 (5 bases). The V and J ends lost 5 bases and 3 bases respectively, with 16 bases between them. Germline lookup yields CDR1 MDHEN and CDR2 SYDVKM. This CDR3 is built from 15 residues. DNA for the CDR3: TGTGCCAGCAGTCCGTCCAGGGTCGCAAAAGAGACCCAGTACTTC. This codes for CASSPSRVAKETQYF.

This clonotype was detected a few times. V is TRBV20-1 and J is TRBJ1-2; D might be TRBD1 (5 bases). The CDR3 loop spans 13 amino acids. Germline assignment: CDR1 DFQATT and CDR2 SNEGSKA (reference sequence). Deletions cut 6 bases from V and 4 bases from J, with 15 bases between. The CDR3, as DNA: TGCAGTGCATTGGGACCGACGACCTATGGCTACACCTTC. The encoded protein is CSALGPTTYGYTF.

This clonotype was picked up many times. J is TRBJ1-5 and V is TRBV6-2 or TRBV6-3; D gene uncertain. There are 14 residues in the CDR3. V was trimmed by 4 bases and J by 2 bases, leaving 9 bases between them. Per germline, CDR1 MNHEY and CDR2 SVGEGT. CDR3 in DNA: TGTGCCAGCAGTTTCATTTCCGGCAATCAGCCCCAGCATTTT. This sequence encodes CASSFISGNQPQHF.

This clonotype appeared many times. V gene TRBV6-6 combines with J gene TRBJ2-7; the D is unclear. The ends were cut back, 2 bases at V and 2 bases at J, with 4 bases in the middle. The CDR3 totals 12 residues. CDR1 and CDR2 from the germline V gene are MNHNY and SVGAGI (reference sequence). The CDR3 DNA is TGTGCCAGCAGTTACCGGCCCTACGAGCAGTACTTC. It is translated as CASSYRPYEQYF.

The CDR3 reads CASSYSNLWTSGKSSYNEQFF. The CDR3 DNA reads as TGTGCCAGCAGTTACTCCAACCTTTGGACTAGCGGGAAAAGCTCCTACAATGAGCAGTTCTTC. The chain combines TRBV6-5 with TRBJ2-1, with 12 bases matching TRBD2. Germline V gene data show CDR1 as MNHEY and CDR2 as SVGAGI. The V gene end was trimmed by 0 bases and the J gene end by 0 bases; junction bases not matched to a gene: 12. The CDR3 sequence is 21 residues long.

This clonotype has a count of ten or more. The rearrangement joins TRBV7-8 to TRBJ2-1; 7 nucleotides align to TRBD2. CDR1 is SGHVS and CDR2 is FQNEAQ in the germline V gene. V lost 5 bases and J lost 14; bases outside the gene matches: 12. This CDR3 is built from 13 residues. The CDR3 here is CASSPSGRGSEFF. The DNA for the CDR3 is TGTGCCAGCAGCCCCAGTGGGCGGGGGTCTGAGTTCTTC.

This clonotype has just a few counts. The chain carries TRBV5-6 and TRBJ2-7; 12 bases are shared with TRBD1. CDR3 size: 14 residues. CDR1 SGHDT and CDR2 YYEEEE come from the germline V gene. V was clipped by 2 bases and J by 5 bases; unmatched bases: 2. The CDR3 DNA reads as TGTGCCAGCAGCTTAGGGGACAGGGGGCACGAGCAGTACTTC. It is translated as CASSLGDRGHEQYF.